Presented here are 18 T cell receptor beta chains from one specimen sequenced in a study of CD8 T cells in Susac syndrome. Random hexamers were used to reverse transcribe the RNA input (roughly 0.5 to 1 ug). Via MiXCR, TCRdb re-called the immunoSEQ multiplex PCR reads, giving one row per CDR3 protein. The data show about 400,000 distinct CDR3 sequences, more than 70% seen once. The sequencing sample was made of CD8+ T cells from PBMCs. These receptors all come from a human donor with multiple sclerosis.

This clonotype was recorded once. J is TRBJ2-1 and V is TRBV6-5, with 14 bases matching TRBD2. The CDR3 is made up of 15 amino acids. V lost 5 bases and J lost 8; bases outside the gene matches: 5. Per germline, CDR1 MNHEY and CDR2 SVGAGI. CDR3 residues: CASSAGTSGSDEQFF. The CDR3 bases are TGTGCCAGCAGTGCAGGGACTAGCGGGAGCGATGAGCAGTTCTTC.

The CDR3 region is CASSLDSLSGNTIYF. The CDR3 nucleotides are TGTGCCAGCAGCTTGGACAGTCTCTCTGGAAACACCATATATTTT. J is TRBJ1-3 and V is TRBV11-2; TRBD1 is a possible D gene (6 bases). Trimming left V 3 bases short and J 0 bases short, with 9 bases between. CDR3 size: 15 residues. The germline CDR1 and CDR2 sequences are SGHAT and FQNNGV.

CDR3 residues: CAIRGNTGELFF. CDR3 DNA: TGTGCCATCAGGGGGAACACCGGGGAGCTGTTTTTT. The chain is built from TRBV10-3 and TRBJ2-2; D remains unclear. The CDR3 spans 12 residues. The germline CDR1 and CDR2 sequences are ENHRY and SYGVKD. Trimming shortened V by 6 bases and J by 1 base, and 3 bases separated the two germline ends.

The J gene is TRBJ2-1, the V gene TRBV7-9, with TRBD2 as a possible D gene (6 bases). CDR1 is SEHNR and CDR2 is FQNEAQ in the germline V gene (reference sequence). V dropped 5 bases and J dropped 1 base, with 18 bases sitting between them. The CDR3 is 17 amino acids. CDR3 in DNA: TGTGCCAGCAGCCAAAGCTTCCTAGCGAGTTCCTACAATGAGCAGTTCTTC. It specifies CASSQSFLASSYNEQFF.

This chain uses TRBV5-1 with TRBJ1-3, with no clear D. V dropped 4 bases and J dropped 4 bases, with 6 bases sitting between them. Per germline, CDR1 SGHRS and CDR2 YFSETQ. This CDR3 is 12 amino acids long. Here the CDR3 DNA reads TGCGCCAGCAGCCCACTCGGAAACACCATATATTTT. This codes for CASSPLGNTIYF.

DNA of the CDR3: TGTGCCAGCAGTTTACTACCAGGGGTCACTGAAGCTTTCTTT. Its translation: CASSLLPGVTEAFF. This sequence joins TRBV27 and TRBJ1-1; maybe TRBD1 (6 bases). CDR1 and CDR2 from the germline V gene are MNHEY and SMNVEV (reference sequence). This CDR3 has 14 residues. The ends were cut back, 2 bases at V and 4 bases at J, with 11 bases in the middle.

The chain recombines TRBV30 with TRBJ1-1; no clear D. Germline V gene sequence: CDR1 GTSNPN, CDR2 SVGIG (reference sequence). This CDR3 has 14 amino acids. V gave up 0 bases and J gave up 3 bases, with 11 bases separating them. CDR3 amino acids: CAWSVLSRDTEAFF. For the CDR3, the DNA is TGTGCCTGGAGTGTACTAAGTCGAGACACTGAAGCTTTCTTT.

The genes are TRBV9 and TRBJ2-3, with TRBD2 as a possible D gene (5 bases). CDR3 length equals 13 residues. V was cut by 5 bases and J by 4 bases, with 11 bases left in between. CDR1 is SGDLS, CDR2 YYNGEE, per germline. The CDR3 nucleotides read TGTGCCAGCAGTGGACGGGGAGCAGATACGCAGTATTTT. Residues: CASSGRGADTQYF.

CDR3 sequence: CASRSTGATEQYF. The CDR3 DNA follows: TGTGCCAGCCGGAGTACAGGGGCAACCGAGCAGTACTTC. This chain joins TRBV27 and TRBJ2-7; 7 nucleotides align to TRBD1. The CDR3 has 13 amino acids. The V segment lost 8 bases and the J segment 6 bases; nucleotides outside the gene matches: 10. The germline gives CDR1 MNHEY, CDR2 SMNVEV (reference sequence).

J is TRBJ2-7 and V is TRBV27; D is perhaps TRBD1 (6 bases). CDR3 length: 14 amino acids. The ends were cut back, 4 bases at V and 3 bases at J, with 13 bases in the middle. The germline gives CDR1 MNHEY, CDR2 SMNVEV (reference sequence). CDR3 amino acids: CASSSQGTGYEQYF. The CDR3 DNA sequence: TGTGCCAGCAGTTCACAGGGAACCGGCTACGAGCAGTACTTC.

The CDR3 spells CASSGRATGTEQFF. CDR3 coding DNA: TGTGCCAGCAGCGGGAGAGCAACCGGGACAGAGCAGTTCTTC. The chain combines TRBV7-8 with TRBJ2-1, with D tentatively TRBD1 (6 bases). The CDR3 runs 14 residues. The germline V and J ends were trimmed by 5 bases and 10 bases, with 18 bases remaining between them. From germline, CDR1 is SGHVS and CDR2 FQNEAQ.

V is TRBV6-6 and J is TRBJ1-5; D is undetermined. Germline CDR1 MNHNY, CDR2 SVGAGI (reference sequence). V was clipped by 2 bases and J by 5 bases, with 7 bases between them. The CDR3 has 13 residues. The CDR3 loop is CASSYLKDQPQHF. For the CDR3, the DNA is TGTGCCAGCAGTTACCTAAAGGATCAGCCCCAGCATTTT.

J is TRBJ1-4 and V is TRBV6-1, with D maybe TRBD1 (5 bases). This CDR3 contains 14 residues. Germline lookup yields CDR1 MNHNS and CDR2 SASEGT. Trimming removed 3 bases at V and 8 bases at J, with 13 bases between. Written as DNA, the CDR3 is TGTGCCAGCAGTGAGTTGGGGGGAGACGAAAAACTGTTTTTT. Its translation: CASSELGGDEKLFF.

This clonotype occurred once. The gene calls are TRBV9 and TRBJ2-7, with 10 bases lining up with TRBD2. This CDR3 has 15 residues. Germline V gene lookup returns CDR1 SGDLS and CDR2 YYNGEE. The trim removed 2 bases at V and 1 base at J, leaving 3 bases unmatched. CDR3 DNA: TGTGCCAGCAGCGTTGGACTAGCGGAGTCCTACGAGCAGTACTTC. It encodes CASSVGLAESYEQYF.

The V and J genes are TRBV4-1 and TRBJ2-7; possibly TRBD1 or TRBD2 for D (6 bases each). V lost 4 bases, J lost 5 bases, and 12 bases lay in between. The CDR3 contains 13 residues. Germline CDR1 MGHRA, CDR2 YSYEKL. DNA of the CDR3: TGCGCCAGCAGCCCGCAAAGGGGGGACGAGCAGTACTTC. Translation: CASSPQRGDEQYF.

This clonotype has just a few counts. The chain joins TRBV11-2 to TRBJ2-7; D gene ambiguous. The CDR3 spans 13 residues. Per germline, CDR1 SGHAT and CDR2 FQNNGV. The ends were cut back, 4 bases at V and 2 bases at J, with 9 bases in the middle. CDR3 amino acids: CASSSTSPYEQYF. The DNA of the CDR3 is TGTGCCAGCAGCTCGACTTCTCCCTACGAGCAGTACTTC. The variable domain in full, completed from reference TRBV11-2 and TRBJ2-7, reads EAGVAQSPRYKIIEKRQSVAFWCNPISGHATLYWYQQILGQGPKLLIQFQNNGVVDDSQLPKDRFSAERLKGVDSTLKIQPAKLEDSAVYLCASSSTSPYEQYFGPGTRLTVT.

The chain recombines TRBV6-5 with TRBJ2-7, with 11 bases that match TRBD1. Germline assignment: CDR1 MNHEY and CDR2 SVGAGI. The length of the CDR3 is 16 residues. The ends lost 4 bases at V and 1 base at J; junction bases unmatched: 6. CDR3 region: CASSWGGQGESYEQYF. DNA for the CDR3: TGTGCCAGCAGTTGGGGGGGACAGGGGGAGTCCTACGAGCAGTACTTC.

This rearrangement joins TRBV28 to TRBJ2-7, with a weak D call TRBD1 (5 bases). V dropped 4 bases and J dropped 2 bases, with 12 bases sitting between them. Germline assignment: CDR1 MDHEN and CDR2 SYDVKM. This CDR3 spans 14 amino acids. The CDR3 region has the DNA TGTGCCAGCAGTTCGCAGGGTAACCCCTACGAGCAGTACTTC. This gives the protein CASSSQGNPYEQYF.